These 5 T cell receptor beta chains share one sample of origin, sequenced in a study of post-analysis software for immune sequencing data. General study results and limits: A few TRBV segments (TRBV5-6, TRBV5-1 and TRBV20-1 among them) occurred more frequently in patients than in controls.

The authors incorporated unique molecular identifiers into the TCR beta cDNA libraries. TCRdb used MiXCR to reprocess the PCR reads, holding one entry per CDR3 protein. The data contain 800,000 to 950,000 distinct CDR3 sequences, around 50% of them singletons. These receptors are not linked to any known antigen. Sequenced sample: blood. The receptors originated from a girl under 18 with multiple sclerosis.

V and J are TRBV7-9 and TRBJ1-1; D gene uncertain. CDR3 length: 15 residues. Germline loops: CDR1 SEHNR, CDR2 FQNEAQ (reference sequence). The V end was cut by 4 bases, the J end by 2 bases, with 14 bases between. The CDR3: CASSYRQTQNTEAFF. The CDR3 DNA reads TGTGCCAGCAGCTACCGGCAAACCCAAAACACTGAAGCTTTCTTT.

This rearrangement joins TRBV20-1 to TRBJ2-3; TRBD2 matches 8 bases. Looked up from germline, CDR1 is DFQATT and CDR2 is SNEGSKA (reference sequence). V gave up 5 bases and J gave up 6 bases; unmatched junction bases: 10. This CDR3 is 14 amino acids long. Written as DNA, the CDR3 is TGCAGTGCTCCCGTCAGCGGGAGATCGGATACGCAGTATTTT. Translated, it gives CSAPVSGRSDTQYF.

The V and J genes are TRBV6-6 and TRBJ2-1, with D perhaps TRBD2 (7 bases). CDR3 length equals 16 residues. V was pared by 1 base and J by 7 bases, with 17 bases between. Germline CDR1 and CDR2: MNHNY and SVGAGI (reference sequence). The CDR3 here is CASSYWAEGEGNEQFF. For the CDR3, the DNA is TGTGCCAGCAGTTACTGGGCGGAGGGGGAGGGAAATGAGCAGTTCTTC.

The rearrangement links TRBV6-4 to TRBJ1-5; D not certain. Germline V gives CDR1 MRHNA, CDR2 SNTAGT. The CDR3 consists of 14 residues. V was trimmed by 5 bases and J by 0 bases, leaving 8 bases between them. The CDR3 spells CASSLEYSNQPQHF. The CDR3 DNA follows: TGTGCCAGCAGTTTAGAATATAGCAATCAGCCCCAGCATTTT.

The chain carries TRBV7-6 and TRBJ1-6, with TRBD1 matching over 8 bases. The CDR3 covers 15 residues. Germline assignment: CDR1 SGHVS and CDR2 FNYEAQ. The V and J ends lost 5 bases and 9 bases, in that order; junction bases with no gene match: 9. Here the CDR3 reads CASSALAGGGSPLHF. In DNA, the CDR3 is TGTGCCAGCAGCGCCCTGGCAGGGGGCGGTTCACCCCTCCACTTT.